Listed below are T cell receptor beta chains from one sample, sequenced in a study of neoadjuvant anti-PD-1 for oral cavity cancer. Clones were read by immunoSEQ multiplex PCR, and TCRdb kept only the in-frame ones, dropping some. The sample records 6,500 to 7,500 clones, roughly 45% being singletons. This specimen consisted of tumor tissue, obtained before nivolumab (anti-PD-1) treatment. These receptors came from a person between 35 and 79 years old with oral cavity squamous cell carcinoma. CDR3s include the opening cysteine and the closing phenylalanine or tryptophan. D genes are given only for firm matches. Size tells how often a clone was seen (once, few, many) or the class of an expanded clone, and some rows leave it out.

CASSPSGGGNIQYF | TGTGCCAGCAGCCCCTCCGGGGGAGGAAACATTCAGTACTTC | TRBJ2-4 | . | . | TRBV7-2
CASSLVEDRAYTQYF | TGTGCCAGCAGTTTAGTCGAGGACAGGGCGTATACGCAGTATTTT | TRBJ2-3 | medium-sized | TRBD1 | TRBV27
CASSYRGNRYQETQYF | TGTGCCAGCAGCTACAGGGGCAATAGATACCAAGAGACCCAGTACTTC | TRBJ2-5 | . | TRBD1 | TRBV7-6
CASSLAGGQPQHF | TGCGCCAGCAGCTTGGCGGGAGGCCAGCCCCAGCATTTT | TRBJ1-5 | few | . | TRBV5-1
CASSPQGGFYEQYF | TGTGCCAGCTCCCCCCAGGGCGGGTTTTACGAGCAGTACTTC | TRBJ2-7 | . | . | TRBV18
CASSLVGVMNTEAFF | TGTGCCAGCAGCTTGGTCGGGGTCATGAACACTGAAGCTTTCTTT | TRBJ1-1 | . | . | TRBV5-6
CASSFGGSVPGYTF | TGTGCCAGTAGCTTTGGCGGCTCGGTCCCTGGCTACACCTTC | TRBJ1-2 | . | . | TRBV19
CAWRGVEQYF | TGTGCCTGGAGGGGGGTCGAGCAGTACTTC | TRBJ2-7 | . | . | TRBV30
CASSIGLGQFEAFF | TGTGCCAGTAGTATAGGGCTCGGGCAGTTTGAAGCTTTCTTT | TRBJ1-1 | . | . | TRBV19
CASSRDSANTGELFF | TGTGCCAGCAGCCGGGACAGCGCGAACACCGGGGAGCTGTTTTTT | TRBJ2-2 | . | TRBD1 | TRBV2
CASSENQLGEQFF | TGCGCCAGCAGTGAGAATCAGCTGGGGGAGCAGTTCTTC | TRBJ2-1 | . | . | TRBV10-1
CASSLGAGESGYGYTF | TGTGCCAGCAGCTTGGGGGCAGGGGAGAGCGGATATGGCTACACCTTC | TRBJ1-2 | . | . | TRBV7-2
CAIRTDRGGETQYF | TGTGCCATCAGAACTGACAGGGGGGGAGAGACCCAGTACTTC | TRBJ2-5 | . | TRBD1 | TRBV10-3
CASSRRAPYNEQFF | TGTGCCAGCAGCAGGCGGGCTCCCTACAATGAGCAGTTCTTC | TRBJ2-1 | . | . | TRBV5-5
CASSFFGQGGEKLFF | TGTGCCAGCAGCTTTTTCGGACAGGGAGGCGAAAAACTGTTTTTT | TRBJ1-4 | . | TRBD1 | TRBV7-9
CASSEVMRASYGYTF | TGTGCCAGCAGTGAAGTGATGAGGGCTTCTTATGGCTACACCTTC | TRBJ1-2 | . | . | TRBV6-1
CASSLQGDYGYTF | TGTGCCAGCAGCTTACAGGGGGACTATGGCTACACCTTC | TRBJ1-2 | . | TRBD1 | TRBV11-2
CASSEGTGVETQYF | TGTGCCAGCAGTGAAGGGACAGGGGTAGAGACCCAGTACTTC | TRBJ2-5 | few | TRBD1 | TRBV6-1
CASSLLGVGYTF | TGCGCCAGCAGCTTATTGGGGGTTGGCTACACCTTC | TRBJ1-2 | few | . | TRBV5-1
CASSLAEAANEKLFF | TGTGCCAGCAGCTTGGCCGAGGCGGCTAATGAAAAACTGTTTTTT | TRBJ1-4 | . | . | TRBV5-4
CASSPAGNTEAFF | TGTGCCAGCAGCCCCGCGGGGAACACTGAAGCTTTCTTT | TRBJ1-1 | . | . | TRBV7-3
CASSLDSYNSPLHF | TGTGCCAGCAGCCTAGACTCCTATAATTCACCCCTCCACTTT | TRBJ1-6 | once | . | TRBV7-9
CASSEGQGNTGELFF | TGCGCCAGCAGTGAGGGACAGGGGAACACCGGGGAGCTGTTTTTT | TRBJ2-2 | . | TRBD1 | TRBV10-1
CASSSTSGGGDTQYF | TGTGCCAGCAGCTCGACTAGCGGGGGAGGAGATACGCAGTATTTT | TRBJ2-3 | . | TRBD2 | TRBV5-5
CAWGRQGILDTQYF | TGTGCCTGGGGAAGACAGGGGATACTAGATACGCAGTATTTT | TRBJ2-3 | . | TRBD1 | TRBV30
CASSLGSGSGNTIYF | TGTGCCAGCAGCTTGGGGTCGGGGTCTGGAAACACCATATATTTT | TRBJ1-3 | few | . | TRBV5-4
CASSFRRGPPDTEAFF | TGTGCCAGCAGCTTTCGACGGGGCCCACCGGACACTGAAGCTTTCTTT | TRBJ1-1 | . | . | TRBV7-2
CASSTGTDPTGEQFF | TGCGCCAGCAGCACCGGGACAGACCCGACGGGTGAGCAGTTCTTC | TRBJ2-1 | . | TRBD1 | TRBV5-1
CASSRWDRGEETQYF | TGCGCCAGCAGCCGGTGGGACAGGGGAGAGGAGACCCAGTACTTC | TRBJ2-5 | few | TRBD1 | TRBV4-3
CASSVELDEQFF | TGCGCCAGCAGCGTAGAATTGGATGAGCAGTTCTTC | TRBJ2-1 | few | . | TRBV5-1
CASSLGIGVSDTQYF | TGTGCCAGCAGCCTGGGGATAGGAGTGTCAGATACGCAGTATTTT | TRBJ2-3 | few | . | TRBV7-7
CASSPSWAENTGELFF | TGCGCCAGCAGTCCGAGTTGGGCCGAGAACACCGGGGAGCTGTTTTTT | TRBJ2-2 | . | . | TRBV5-1
CASSEGQEYYEQYF | TGTGCCAGCAGTGAAGGACAGGAATACTACGAGCAGTACTTC | TRBJ2-7 | . | TRBD1 | TRBV6-5
CASSLSTGARGYTF | TGTGCCAGCAGTTTATCGACAGGGGCGCGTGGCTACACCTTC | TRBJ1-2 | few | TRBD1 | TRBV27
CASRAGSYYEQYF | TGTGCCTCCAGGGCAGGGTCCTACTACGAGCAGTACTTC | TRBJ2-7 | few | . | TRBV7-2
CASSSAGGEFSYEQYF | TGTGCCAGCAGCTCGGCGGGTGGGGAGTTCTCCTACGAGCAGTACTTC | TRBJ2-7 | few | . | TRBV5-6
CASSLERPAEDEQYF | TGCGCCAGCAGCTTGGAACGCCCGGCCGAGGATGAGCAGTACTTC | TRBJ2-7 | . | . | TRBV5-1
CASSIGPNNEQFF | TGTGCCAGTAGTATAGGGCCCAACAATGAGCAGTTCTTC | TRBJ2-1 | . | . | TRBV19
CASSRQPGQGYEQYF | TGTGCCAGCAGCCGCCAGCCGGGACAGGGTTACGAGCAGTACTTC | TRBJ2-7 | . | TRBD1 | TRBV14
CASSQGDRGYYNEQFF | TGCGCCAGCAGCCAAGGTGACAGGGGCTATTACAATGAGCAGTTCTTC | TRBJ2-1 | . | TRBD1 | TRBV5-4
CASSPVTGNYEQYF | TGTGCCAGCAGCCCAGTAACAGGGAACTACGAGCAGTACTTC | TRBJ2-7 | few | . | TRBV7-7
CASSLVTGDYGYTF | TGTGCCAGCAGCTTAGTGACAGGCGACTATGGCTACACCTTC | TRBJ1-2 | . | . | TRBV7-9
CASSVNPTGELFF | TGTGCCAGCAGCGTAAACCCCACCGGGGAGCTGTTTTTT | TRBJ2-2 | few | . | TRBV9
CASSTGSTDTQYF | TGTGCCAGTTCAACCGGGAGCACAGATACGCAGTATTTT | TRBJ2-3 | . | . | TRBV18
CASSLGRLAWQFF | TGTGCCAGCAGCTTAGGTCGACTAGCGTGGCAGTTCTTC | TRBJ2-1 | few | TRBD2 | TRBV7-2
CASSRDPKTDTQYF | TGTGCCAGCAGCAGGGACCCTAAGACAGATACGCAGTATTTT | TRBJ2-3 | few | . | TRBV5-4
CAWRSRGTYEQYF | TGTGCCTGGAGGTCAAGGGGAACCTACGAGCAGTACTTC | TRBJ2-7 | . | . | TRBV30
CASSPTGGTSPLHF | TGTGCCAGCAGTCCAACAGGGGGAACTTCACCCCTCCACTTT | TRBJ1-6 | . | TRBD1 | TRBV28
CASSPGGSSGNTIYF | TGTGCCAGCAGCCCCGGGGGGAGCTCTGGAAACACCATATATTTT | TRBJ1-3 | . | . | TRBV7-2
CASSQVGTATNYGYTF | TGCGCCAGCAGCCAAGTAGGAACCGCAACTAACTATGGCTACACCTTC | TRBJ1-2 | . | . | TRBV4-3
CASSSTQSSYEQYF | TGTGCCAGCAGTTCGACACAGAGCTCCTACGAGCAGTACTTC | TRBJ2-7 | . | . | TRBV6-6
CASTQSGTGGDGYTF | TGTGCCAGCACCCAATCGGGGACAGGGGGTGACGGCTACACCTTC | TRBJ1-2 | few | TRBD1 | TRBV6-6
CASSLAGYGRSETQYF | TGTGCCAGCAGCTTAGCGGGATACGGGAGGTCGGAGACCCAGTACTTC | TRBJ2-5 | . | TRBD2 | TRBV11-2
CASSFSVEGEQYF | TGCGCCAGCAGCTTCTCTGTTGAAGGGGAGCAGTACTTC | TRBJ2-7 | . | . | TRBV5-1
CASKLSQGNTEAFF | TGTGCCAGCAAGTTAAGCCAGGGCAACACTGAAGCTTTCTTT | TRBJ1-1 | . | . | TRBV6-6
CASSRGRPGGNRDSGANVLTF | TGTGCCAGCTCACGTGGTAGGCCAGGGGGCAACCGAGACTCTGGGGCCAACGTCCTGACTTTC | TRBJ2-6 | few | TRBD1 | TRBV18
CASSSPGLARTGELFF | TGTGCCAGCAGCTCCCCGGGACTAGCGAGAACCGGGGAGCTGTTTTTT | TRBJ2-2 | . | TRBD2 | TRBV7-2
CASSLQAGVNGKLFF | TGCGCCAGCAGCTTGCAGGCAGGGGTTAATGGAAAACTGTTTTTT | TRBJ1-4 | medium-sized | . | TRBV5-1
CAWSPGGQGQYF | TGTGCCTGGAGTCCGGGGGGGCAGGGCCAGTACTTC | TRBJ2-5 | . | TRBD2 | TRBV30